One and the same sample provided the 18 T cell receptor beta chains below, sequenced in a study of blood T cell repertoires in COVID-19. TCRdb's table, derived via immunoSEQ multiplex PCR, lists solely in-frame clones and lacks some. The sample has some 220,000 clones, just under 85% seen once. Sample: peripheral blood. The receptors come from a man aged 45 to 65 with acute or convalescent COVID-19.

This rearrangement joins TRBV12-3 or TRBV12-4 to TRBJ2-1; D might be TRBD1 (6 bases). Trimming stripped 5 bases from V and 6 bases from J, with 11 bases between. This CDR3 has 13 amino acids. CDR3 amino acids: CASSETGTNEQFF. The CDR3 nucleotides read TGTGCCAGCAGTGAAACAGGGACCAATGAGCAGTTCTTC.

This sequence joins TRBV7-8 and TRBJ2-1; the match to TRBD2 covers 16 bases. This CDR3 is built from 19 residues. Germline CDR1 reads SGHVS; CDR2 reads FQNEAQ. Germline trimming cut 5 bases from V and 3 bases from J; bases unmatched to any gene: 10. Here the CDR3 reads CASSTPGLAGGPDYNEQFF. CDR3 coding DNA: TGTGCCAGCAGCACCCCGGGACTAGCGGGAGGGCCAGACTACAATGAGCAGTTCTTC. Drawing the rest from reference TRBV7-8 and TRBJ2-1, the complete variable domain is GAGVSQSPRYKVAKRGQDVALRCDPISGHVSLFWYQQALGQGPEFLTYFQNEAQLDKSGLPSDRFFAERPEGSVSTLKIQRTQQEDSAVYLCASSTPGLAGGPDYNEQFFGPGTRLTVL.

This clone was observed once. CDR3 nucleotides: TGTGCCAGCAGCCGCCCTAGACAGGGGACCTCCTACGAGCAGTACTTC. Protein sequence: CASSRPRQGTSYEQYF. This rearrangement joins TRBV6-6 to TRBJ2-7; 8 bases fit TRBD1. CDR3 length equals 16 residues. J gave up 0 bases and V 6 bases, and 10 bases lay outside the gene matches. CDR1 is MNHNY, CDR2 SVGAGI, per germline (reference sequence).

This sequence joins TRBV28 and TRBJ1-4; D perhaps matches TRBD1 (6 bases). Between the trimmed V and J ends, which lost 4 bases and 5 bases, there was a span of 17 bases. This CDR3 has 16 residues. CDR1 MDHEN and CDR2 SYDVKM come from the germline V gene. CDR3 sequence (DNA): TGTGCCAGCAGTTCCCCCTCCGGGAGGGGGAATGAAAAACTGTTTTTT. The encoded protein is CASSSPSGRGNEKLFF.

The rearrangement uses TRBV2 and TRBJ1-2, with 12 bases aligning to TRBD1. This CDR3 comprises 14 residues. The V gene's germline CDR1 is SNHLY and CDR2 FYNNEI. Trimming cost V 3 bases and J 8 bases; bases outside gene matches: 4. The CDR3 sequence is CASSDYGTGGGYTF. CDR3 coding DNA: TGTGCCAGCAGTGACTACGGGACAGGGGGCGGCTACACCTTC.

The chain joins TRBV19 to TRBJ2-1; D unclear. Between the trimmed V and J ends, which lost 7 bases and 0 bases, there was a span of 13 bases. Germline V gene sequence: CDR1 LNHDA, CDR2 SQIVND (reference sequence). CDR3 length equals 15 residues. The CDR3 coding sequence is TGTGCCAGTACCCATACAGTTCTCTCCTACAATGAGCAGTTCTTC. This encodes CASTHTVLSYNEQFF.

The chain has TRBV5-1 and TRBJ1-4, with 7 bases matching TRBD1. J gave up 7 bases and V 4 bases, and 7 bases lay outside the gene matches. Germline CDR1 is SGHRS and CDR2 is YFSETQ. The CDR3 sequence is 14 residues long. CDR3 coding DNA: TGCGCCAGCAGCACAGGACAGGTTTCTGAAAAACTGTTTTTT. Amino acids: CASSTGQVSEKLFF.

The V and J genes are TRBV28 and TRBJ1-6; D gene uncertain. CDR3 length equals 15 residues. Germline loops: CDR1 MDHEN, CDR2 SYDVKM. V lost 5 bases, J lost 9 bases, and 17 bases lay in between. The CDR3 region has the DNA TGTGCCAGCAGTCCCGATCCGGGAAGCGGTTCACCCCTCCACTTT. This translates into CASSPDPGSGSPLHF.

Here the CDR3 DNA reads TGTGCCAGCAGTTACTCGTACTCAGGGTATTACGAGCAGTACTTC. Amino acid sequence: CASSYSYSGYYEQYF. This sequence joins TRBV6-5 and TRBJ2-7; perhaps TRBD1 as D (5 bases). The CDR3 has 15 amino acids. V lost 0 bases to trimming and J lost 4 bases, with 13 bases between them. The germline gives CDR1 MNHEY, CDR2 SVGAGI.

The V and J genes are TRBV5-4 and TRBJ2-5; 10 bases agree with TRBD1. This CDR3 has 15 amino acids. The V segment lost 3 bases and the J segment 5 bases; nucleotides outside the gene matches: 7. Looked up from germline, CDR1 is SGHNT and CDR2 is YYREEE (reference sequence). In nucleotides, the CDR3 is TGTGCCAGCAGCTCGGAGGGACAGGGGAGCGAGACCCAGTACTTC. Its translation: CASSSEGQGSETQYF. Drawing the rest from reference TRBV5-4 and TRBJ2-5, the complete variable domain is ETGVTQSPTHLIKTRGQQVTLRCSSQSGHNTVSWYQQALGQGPQFIFQYYREEENGRGNFPPRFSGLQFPNYSSELNVNALELDDSALYLCASSSEGQGSETQYFGPGTRLLVL.

V and J are TRBV6-5 and TRBJ1-1, with 8 bases aligning to TRBD1. The CDR3 runs to 14 residues. V lost 6 bases to trimming and J lost 0 bases; unmatched junction nucleotides: 3. The germline gives CDR1 MNHEY, CDR2 SVGAGI. In nucleotides, the CDR3 is TGTGCCAGCAGATGGACAGGGATGAACACTGAAGCTTTCTTT. Translating gives CASRWTGMNTEAFF.

The chain uses TRBV30 and TRBJ2-7, with D possibly being TRBD1 (5 bases). This CDR3 is built from 17 residues. V gave up 1 base and J gave up 0 bases, with 19 bases separating them. The germline V gene encodes CDR1 GTSNPN and CDR2 SVGIG (reference sequence). The CDR3 sequence is CAWSGGTGLIFSYEQYF. The CDR3 DNA reads as TGTGCCTGGAGTGGGGGAACAGGCCTAATCTTCTCCTACGAGCAGTACTTC.

The chain is built from TRBV30 and TRBJ1-1; possibly TRBD1 for D (6 bases). The CDR3 covers 15 residues. CDR1 is GTSNPN, CDR2 SVGIG, per germline (reference sequence). Deletions cut 3 bases from V and 4 bases from J, with 18 bases between. The CDR3 here is CAWRDSDRSSTEAFF. CDR3 nucleotide sequence: TGTGCCTGGAGGGATTCCGACAGGTCGAGCACTGAAGCTTTCTTT. Full variable domain (outside the CDR3, taken from reference TRBV30 and TRBJ1-1): SQTIHQWPATLVQPVGSPLSLECTVEGTSNPNLYWYRQAAGRGLQLLFYSVGIGQISSEVPQNLSASRPQDRQFILSSKKLLLSDSGFYLCAWRDSDRSSTEAFFGQGTRLTVV.

There are a few counts of this clone. The rearrangement uses TRBV28 and TRBJ1-1; no reliable D call. V was cut by 6 bases and J by 11 bases, with 25 bases left in between. Germline V lookup: CDR1 MDHEN, CDR2 SYDVKM. The CDR3 totals 15 residues. CDR3 loop: CASRPPYRTVSGAFF. The CDR3 nucleotides are TGTGCCAGCAGACCTCCCTATCGTACAGTCTCTGGGGCTTTCTTT.

The rearrangement links TRBV7-9 to TRBJ1-1; TRBD1 is a possible D gene (5 bases). CDR1 and CDR2 from the germline V gene are SEHNR and FQNEAQ (reference sequence). V was cut by 5 bases and J by 2 bases, with 15 bases left in between. CDR3 size: 15 residues. This CDR3 is CASSITFRGNTEAFF. In nucleotides, the CDR3 is TGTGCCAGCAGCATTACCTTTAGGGGTAACACTGAAGCTTTCTTT.

The V gene is TRBV10-1, the J gene TRBJ2-2; 10 bases match TRBD2. CDR1 and CDR2 from the germline V gene are WNHNN and SYGVQD (reference sequence). The CDR3 runs 15 residues. Trimming cost V 4 bases and J 4 bases; bases outside gene matches: 3. CDR3 sequence: CASSALAGATGELFF. In DNA, the CDR3 is TGCGCCAGCAGTGCCCTAGCGGGAGCCACCGGGGAGCTGTTTTTT.

This clone has a single count. J is TRBJ1-2 and V is TRBV6-2 or TRBV6-3; D uncertain. The CDR3 covers 16 residues. V was pared by 1 base and J by 5 bases, with 17 bases between. Germline V gives CDR1 MNHEY, CDR2 SVGEGT. The CDR3: CASSYFNLQSPYGYTF. The CDR3 bases are TGTGCCAGCAGTTACTTTAACCTACAGAGTCCTTATGGCTACACCTTC.

This chain joins TRBV5-4 and TRBJ2-7; 10 bases map to TRBD2. CDR3 length equals 16 residues. Unmatched junction bases numbered 8, after V lost 4 bases and J lost 1 base. The germline V gene encodes CDR1 SGHNT and CDR2 YYREEE (reference sequence). In nucleotides, the CDR3 is TGTGCCAGCAGCCTCTCTAGCGGGGGTATATCCTACGAGCAGTACTTC. This gives the protein CASSLSSGGISYEQYF. Drawing the rest from reference TRBV5-4 and TRBJ2-7, the complete variable domain is ETGVTQSPTHLIKTRGQQVTLRCSSQSGHNTVSWYQQALGQGPQFIFQYYREEENGRGNFPPRFSGLQFPNYSSELNVNALELDDSALYLCASSLSSGGISYEQYFGPGTRLTVT.